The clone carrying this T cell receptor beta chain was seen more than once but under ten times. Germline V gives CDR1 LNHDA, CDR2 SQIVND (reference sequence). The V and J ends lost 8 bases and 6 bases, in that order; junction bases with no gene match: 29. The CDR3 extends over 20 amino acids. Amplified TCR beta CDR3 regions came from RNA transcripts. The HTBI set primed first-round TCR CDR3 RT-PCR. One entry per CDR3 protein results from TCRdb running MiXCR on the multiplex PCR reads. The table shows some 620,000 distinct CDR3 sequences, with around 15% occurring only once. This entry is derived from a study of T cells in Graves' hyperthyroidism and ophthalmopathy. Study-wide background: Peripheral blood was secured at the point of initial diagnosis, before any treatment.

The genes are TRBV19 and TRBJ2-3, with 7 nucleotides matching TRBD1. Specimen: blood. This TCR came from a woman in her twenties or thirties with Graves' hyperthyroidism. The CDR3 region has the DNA TGTGCCAGTCGACAGTTGGGAGTTGGGGCAGGGGGACCTCTCGGGGATACGCAGTATTTT. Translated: CASRQLGVGAGGPLGDTQYF. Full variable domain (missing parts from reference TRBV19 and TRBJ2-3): DGGITQSPKYLFRKEGQNVTLSCEQNLNHDAMYWYRQDPGQGLRLIYYSQIVNDFQKGDIAEGYSVSREKKESFPLTVTSAQKNPTAFYLCASRQLGVGAGGPLGDTQYFGPGTRLTVL.